This TCR beta chain appears in the sequencing data of a study of T cell responses to AZD1222 COVID-19 vaccine. Study results and caveats: Nearly half of spike-specific TCRs reportedly target unmutated variant regions. At 160-218 and 743-854, vaccine-associated CD4 TCRs were dominant, and they spanned spike. Clonal diversity was possibly underestimated, and white British individuals and females predominated among donors.

Germline CDR1 and CDR2: LNHDA and SQIVND (reference sequence). The ends lost 3 bases at V and 11 bases at J; junction bases unmatched: 14. This CDR3 spans 16 amino acids. Libraries were prepared by immunoSEQ multiplex PCR; TCRdb keeps only in-frame clonotypes and omits some of them. The table records about 140,000 clones, 90% to 95% of them present only once. This clone was detected once. Its antigen remains unidentified. This sequence was found in an adult who received the AZD1222 COVID-19 vaccine. The gene calls are TRBV19 and TRBJ2-4, with 9 positions matching TRBD1. The sample here was peripheral blood, taken 28 days after the second AZD1222 dose. The CDR3 DNA reads TGTGCCAGTAGTATTCAAGGAGGGACAGGGATCACTTTTCAGTACTTC. Translated, it gives CASSIQGGTGITFQYF.